The clone carrying this TCR beta chain has more than one count but fewer than ten. For every donor, a draw yielded roughly 9.3 milliliters of peripheral blood. Then a second PCR, running about 6 to 11 cycles, was carried out with a sample-barcoded 5' primer and a J-beta primer mix. Each CDR3 protein is one row after TCRdb ran MiXCR on the 5' RACE reads. The sample lists around 800,000 distinct CDR3 sequences, around 62% occurring once. The data were obtained in a study of blood T cells in healthy people across ages. As for the study in general: About one barcoded TCR beta cDNA was captured per two T cells.

Germline-derived CDR1 and CDR2 are SQVTM and ANQGSEA. CDR3 length equals 13 residues. The receptor was derived from a man aged 25 to 40 in good health. The chain recombines TRBV29-1 with TRBJ2-7; D uncertain. Input material: blood. CDR3 residues: CRARTSRTYEQYF. In nucleotides, the CDR3 is TGCAGGGCTAGGACGTCAAGGACCTACGAGCAGTACTTC.